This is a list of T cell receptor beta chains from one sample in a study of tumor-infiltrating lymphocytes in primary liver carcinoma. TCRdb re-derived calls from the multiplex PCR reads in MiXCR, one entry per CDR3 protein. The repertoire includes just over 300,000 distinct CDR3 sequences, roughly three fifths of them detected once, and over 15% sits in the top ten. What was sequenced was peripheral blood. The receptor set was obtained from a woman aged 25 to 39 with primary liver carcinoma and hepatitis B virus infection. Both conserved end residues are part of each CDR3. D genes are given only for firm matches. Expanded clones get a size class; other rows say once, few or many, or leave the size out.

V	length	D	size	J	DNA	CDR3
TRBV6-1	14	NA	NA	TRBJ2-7	TGTGCCAGCAGCCAAGGACGTAACTCCTACGAGCAGTACTTC	CASSQGRNSYEQYF
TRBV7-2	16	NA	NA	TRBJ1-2	TGTGCCAGCAGCTCATTTACCCAAGCAAGGGACTATGGCTACACCTTC	CASSSFTQARDYGYTF
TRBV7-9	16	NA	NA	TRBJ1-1	TGTGCCAGCAGCTTAGTCCCTTCAGATATGAACACTGAAGCTTTCTTT	CASSLVPSDMNTEAFF
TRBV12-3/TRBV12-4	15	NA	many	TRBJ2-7	TGTGCCAGCAGTTCGGCCGGGACCGCACGGAACGAGCAGTACTTC	CASSSAGTARNEQYF
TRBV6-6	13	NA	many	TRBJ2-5	TGTGCCAGCAGTCGACGGGACCTAGAGACCCAGTACTTC	CASSRRDLETQYF
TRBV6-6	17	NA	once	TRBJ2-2	TGTGCCAGCAGCCCTCATCGCGGGACTTTTAACACCAGGGAGCTGTTTTTT	CASSPHRGTFNTRELFF
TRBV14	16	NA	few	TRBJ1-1	TGTGCCAGCAGCCATAAGGTGAGGGGCCAGGACGCTGAAGCTTTCTTT	CASSHKVRGQDAEAFF
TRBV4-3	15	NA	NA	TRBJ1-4	TGCGCAAGCAGCCAACAGTCGGAGGCTAATGAAAAACTGTTTTTT	CASSQQSEANEKLFF
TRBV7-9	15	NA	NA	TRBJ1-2	TGTGCCAGCAGCCAACAACTTCCTAAATCTTATGGCTACACCTTC	CASSQQLPKSYGYTF
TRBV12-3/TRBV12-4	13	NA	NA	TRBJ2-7	TGTGCCAGCTCTTCGGGACCCTCGGGCGAGCGGTACTTC	CASSSGPSGERYF
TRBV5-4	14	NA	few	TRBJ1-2	TGTGCCAGCAGCTTGGATCAGGGGTTCTATGGCTACACCTTC	CASSLDQGFYGYTF
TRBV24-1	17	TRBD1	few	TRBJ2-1	TGTGCCACCAGTGAGGAAAGTGACAGGGTAGAATGGAATGAGCAGTTCTTC	CATSEESDRVEWNEQFF
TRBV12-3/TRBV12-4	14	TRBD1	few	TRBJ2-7	TGTGCCAGCTCTACCGGGACAGGGAATTACGAGCAGTACTTC	CASSTGTGNYEQYF
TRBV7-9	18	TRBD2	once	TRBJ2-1	TGTGCCAGCAGCCAAACGACCCATCTAGCGGACTCCTACAATGAGCAGTTCTTC	CASSQTTHLADSYNEQFF
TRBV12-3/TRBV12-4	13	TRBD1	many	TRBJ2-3	TGTGCCAGCAAACAGGGGGCTGTGGATACGCAGTATTTT	CASKQGAVDTQYF
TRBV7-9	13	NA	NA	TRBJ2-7	TGTGCCAGCAGCTTCATCCCAGGGAACGAGCAGTACTTC	CASSFIPGNEQYF
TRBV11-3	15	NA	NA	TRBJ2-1	TGTGCCAGCAGTTCCCTAGAGGGAGACTACAATGAGCAGTTCTTC	CASSSLEGDYNEQFF
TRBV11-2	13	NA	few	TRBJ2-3	TGTACCAACAGCTTAGGAGGAACAGATACGCAGTATTTT	CTNSLGGTDTQYF
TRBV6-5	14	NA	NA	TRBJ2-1	TGTGCCACCTCACTGCCCCTGGCCCACAATGAGCAGTTCTTC	CATSLPLAHNEQFF